This T cell receptor beta chain was obtained from a study of PD-1 blockade in classical Hodgkin lymphoma. Overall study context: Nivolumab dosed at 3 mg/kg went to patients intravenously every 2 weeks.

Germline V gene data show CDR1 as MDHEN and CDR2 as SYDVKM. This CDR3 contains 13 residues. V was shortened by 2 bases and J by 5 bases, with 9 bases between the two germline ends. Of note for this clone: The antigen is not known.

The time point here: cycle 4 day 1 (C4D1), after more than five weeks of nivolumab. Every patient relapsed after autologous stem cell transplantation, and brentuximab vedotin exposure varied. When best responses were assessed, they were complete response, partial response or progressive disease. The assay was immunoSEQ multiplex PCR, and TCRdb's table has in-frame clones only and misses some. The table includes under 9,500 clones, about 83% detected once. General observations from the study: While CD8+ TCR diversity did not rise significantly by C4D1, CD4+ TCR diversity did. Patients starting nivolumab under 1 year after ASCT were excluded.

This clonotype was obtained from a human donor with classical Hodgkin lymphoma. The genes are TRBV28 and TRBJ1-1; a possible D gene is TRBD1 (5 bases). The sample was peripheral blood mononuclear cells (PBMCs), taken before the fourth cycle of nivolumab. The CDR3 spells CASSLGGGTEAFF. DNA for the CDR3: TGTGCCAGCAGTTTAGGGGGAGGGACTGAAGCTTTCTTT.